A single TCR beta chain is shown here with its context. Assay: immunoSEQ multiplex PCR; the TCRdb copy retains only in-frame clones and omits some. The sample has about 140,000 clones, approximately 90% seen once. Germline CDR1 reads MNHEY; CDR2 reads SVGAGI. There are 14 residues in the CDR3. V was clipped by 4 bases and J by 7 bases, with 16 bases between them. This entry belongs to a study of cytomegalovirus exposure and HLA in healthy donors. Study at large: The 110 or so validation repertoires used the same platform as the 666 first-cohort repertoires, a later analysis reported.

Specimen: PBMCs. The receptor comes from a man aged 18 to 30 in good health and CMV-seronegative. J is TRBJ1-2 and V is TRBV6-5; possible D gene TRBD1, 5 bases. The CDR3 region has the DNA TGTGCCAGCAGTTGGCAGGGAATATACTCTGGCTACACCTTC. Protein: CASSWQGIYSGYTF.